A selection of T cell receptor beta chains follows, all from one sample in a study of blood T cell repertoires in COVID-19. Data came from immunoSEQ multiplex PCR; TCRdb stores just in-frame clones and leaves some out. The data contain 85,000 to 90,000 clones, under 95% of them seen just once; the ten biggest clones take up roughly 2.3%. The sequenced sample consisted of peripheral blood. Every receptor here comes from a human donor with active COVID-19. The donor label of this sample is uncertain. Both conserved end residues are part of each CDR3. Each record gives: clone size, J gene, D gene, V gene, CDR3 protein, CDR3 DNA. The D gene is left open where the match is weak. The size field is filled for only some rows; it gives once, few, many or a size class.

once,TRBJ2-1,TRBD1,TRBV6-5,CASPNWDRSWNEQFF,TGTGCCAGCCCGAATTGGGACAGGTCCTGGAATGAGCAGTTCTTC
once,TRBJ2-7,TRBD2,TRBV27,CASASGVLYEQYF,TGTGCCAGCGCTAGCGGGGTACTCTACGAGCAGTACTTC
.,TRBJ1-5,TRBD1,TRBV11-2,CASSLGQGSNQPQHF,TGTGCCAGCAGCCTTGGACAGGGTAGCAATCAGCCCCAGCATTTT
once,TRBJ2-1,.,TRBV6-5,CATGVVGDEQFF,TGTGCCACCGGGGTTGTCGGCGATGAGCAGTTCTTC
.,TRBJ1-5,TRBD1,TRBV6-6,CASSPPGQGDQPQHF,TGTGCCAGCAGCCCACCGGGACAGGGAGATCAGCCCCAGCATTTT
.,TRBJ2-5,.,TRBV28,CASSLPVHQETQYF,TGTGCCAGCAGTTTACCAGTACACCAAGAGACCCAGTACTTC
.,TRBJ1-1,.,TRBV12-3/TRBV12-4,CASSSYENTEAFF,TGTGCCAGCAGTTCCTACGAGAACACTGAAGCTTTCTTT
.,TRBJ2-3,TRBD2,TRBV6-4,CASSPGTSGTDTQYF,TGTGCCAGCAGCCCCGGGACTAGCGGCACAGATACGCAGTATTTT
.,TRBJ1-5,TRBD1,TRBV6-1,CASSEAETGVNQPQHF,TGTGCCAGCAGTGAAGCTGAGACAGGGGTCAATCAGCCCCAGCATTTT
.,TRBJ2-3,TRBD2,TRBV13,CASSAVPGLADSRLSTDTQYF,TGTGCCAGCAGCGCTGTCCCGGGACTAGCGGACTCCCGTCTTAGCACAGATACGCAGTATTTT
once,TRBJ2-2,TRBD2,TRBV6-1,CASSEYAASGGAYTGELFF,TGTGCCAGCAGTGAATATGCGGCTAGCGGGGGGGCCTACACCGGGGAGCTGTTTTTT
.,TRBJ1-6,.,TRBV3-1/TRBV3-2,CASSSPRVVGSPLHF,TGTGCCAGCAGCTCGCCCAGGGTTGTGGGTTCACCCCTCCACTTT
.,TRBJ1-2,TRBD1,TRBV18,CASSPTQGDYGYTF,TGTGCCAGCTCACCAACACAGGGGGACTATGGCTACACCTTC
once,TRBJ2-1,.,TRBV12-3/TRBV12-4,CASSLREEQFF,TGTGCCAGCAGTTTAAGAGAGGAGCAGTTCTTC
.,TRBJ2-2,.,TRBV6-5,CASTLTRGPTGELFF,TGTGCCAGCACCCTGACAAGGGGCCCCACCGGGGAGCTGTTTTTT
.,TRBJ1-3,.,TRBV7-9,CASSLGGRDSGNTIYF,TGTGCCAGCAGCTTAGGCGGTAGAGACTCTGGAAACACCATATATTTT
few,TRBJ2-3,TRBD2,TRBV4-2,CASSQWAPTSGGAHTQYF,TGTGCCAGCAGCCAGTGGGCCCCCACTAGCGGGGGGGCACATACGCAGTATTTT
.,TRBJ2-7,TRBD1,TRBV11-2,CASSSPGQGAYEQYF,TGTGCCAGCAGCTCACCGGGACAGGGGGCATACGAGCAGTACTTC
.,TRBJ1-1,TRBD1,TRBV7-8,CASSFGDSLMNTEAFF,TGTGCCAGCAGCTTTGGGGACAGCCTAATGAACACTGAAGCTTTCTTT
.,TRBJ1-2,.,TRBV4-1,CASSQDEQGPGYTF,TGCGCCAGCAGCCAAGATGAACAGGGCCCCGGCTACACCTTC
.,TRBJ1-1,TRBD1,TRBV5-4,CASSIGQGSNTEAFF,TGTGCCAGCAGCATAGGACAGGGCTCGAACACTGAAGCTTTCTTT
.,TRBJ1-2,.,TRBV19,CASREGAGYGYTF,TGTGCCAGTAGAGAAGGGGCTGGGTATGGCTACACCTTC
once,TRBJ2-2,TRBD1,TRBV18,CASSLSGQGTGELFF,TGTGCCAGCTCACTGTCCGGACAGGGGACCGGGGAGCTGTTTTTT
.,TRBJ1-5,TRBD1,TRBV6-1,CASSELVGGKGAKDF,TGTGCCAGCAGTGAACTGGTTGGAGGGAAGGGGGCCAAGGATTTT
.,TRBJ1-4,.,TRBV13,CASSLRGETNEKLFF,TGTGCCAGCAGCCTCCGGGGGGAAACTAATGAAAAACTGTTTTTT
.,TRBJ2-5,.,TRBV6-2/TRBV6-3,CASSLALTGLENF,TGTGCCAGCAGCCTTGCGCTGACAGGTCTCGAGAACTTC
.,TRBJ1-4,TRBD1,TRBV19,CASTPEGTGGLSNEKLFF,TGTGCCAGTACCCCGGAAGGGACAGGGGGTTTGTCTAATGAAAAACTGTTTTTT
.,TRBJ1-2,.,TRBV7-2,CASSLVRKGSGYTF,TGTGCCAGCAGCTTAGTCCGAAAAGGTAGCGGCTACACCTTC
.,TRBJ2-1,.,TRBV9,CASSEGGTSYEQFF,TGTGCCAGCAGCGAGGGGGGGACTTCCTATGAGCAGTTCTTC
.,TRBJ1-3,TRBD1,TRBV28,CASSFLEYRGSGNTIYF,TGTGCCAGCAGTTTCCTCGAATACAGGGGAAGTGGAAACACCATATATTTT
.,TRBJ2-6,.,TRBV7-7,CASSPGGLQPGANVLTF,TGTGCCAGCAGCCCCGGCGGGTTGCAGCCTGGGGCCAACGTCCTGACTTTC
.,TRBJ2-4,TRBD1,TRBV10-1,CASSEGTGRTKNIQYF,TGCGCCAGCAGTGAAGGGACAGGGCGAACCAAAAACATTCAGTACTTC
.,TRBJ1-1,.,TRBV21-1,CASSKGLNTEAFF,TGTGCCAGCAGCAAAGGTCTCAACACTGAAGCTTTCTTT
.,TRBJ2-2,.,TRBV20-1,CSASPNLQTGELFF,TGCAGTGCTAGTCCAAATTTACAAACCGGGGAGCTGTTTTTT
.,TRBJ1-2,.,TRBV10-3,CAISGGQYYGYTF,TGTGCCATCAGTGGTGGACAGTACTATGGCTACACCTTC
.,TRBJ2-7,TRBD1,TRBV25-1,CASSVTGGSYEQYF,TGTGCCAGCAGTGTAACAGGGGGCTCCTACGAGCAGTACTTC
.,TRBJ2-7,.,TRBV23-1,CASSQDIYSYEQYF,TGCGCCAGCAGTCAAGACATCTACTCCTACGAGCAGTACTTC
.,TRBJ2-3,.,TRBV5-1,CASSLAGRGPDTQYF,TGCGCCAGCAGCTTGGCCGGCAGGGGCCCAGATACGCAGTATTTT
.,TRBJ1-1,.,TRBV4-1,CASSQEGSVRGKAFF,TGCGCCAGCAGCCAAGAAGGATCGGTCCGAGGTAAAGCTTTCTTT
.,TRBJ2-3,.,TRBV27,CASSPPSTDTQYF,TGTGCCAGCAGCCCCCCGTCCACAGATACGCAGTATTTT
.,TRBJ1-2,.,TRBV19,CASSVPEGPSLLNYGYTF,TGTGCCAGTAGTGTCCCGGAGGGTCCCTCCCTACTTAACTATGGCTACACCTTC
.,TRBJ1-3,.,TRBV2,CASSYGVMSGNTIYF,TGTGCCAGCTCCTACGGGGTAATGTCTGGAAACACCATATATTTT
.,TRBJ1-5,.,TRBV9,CASSVGGGPGQPQHF,TGTGCCAGCAGCGTAGGGGGGGGGCCCGGCCAGCCCCAGCATTTT
.,TRBJ2-7,.,TRBV11-1,CASSAPRGLSYEQYF,TGTGCCAGCAGCGCGCCAAGAGGTCTCTCCTACGAGCAGTACTTC
.,TRBJ1-4,TRBD1,TRBV5-1,CASSEDRGQGEEKLFF,TGCGCCAGCAGCGAGGACAGGGGACAGGGGGAAGAAAAACTGTTTTTT
once,TRBJ2-5,TRBD1,TRBV5-4,CASSFPGGLETQYF,TGTGCCAGCAGCTTTCCAGGGGGCCTGGAGACCCAGTACTTC
.,TRBJ2-7,TRBD2,TRBV15,CATSSQRGRIYEQYF,TGTGCCACCAGCAGCCAGCGGGGGAGGATATACGAGCAGTACTTC
.,TRBJ1-5,.,TRBV28,CASSLPLQGNQPQHF,TGTGCCAGCAGTTTGCCTCTACAGGGCAATCAGCCCCAGCATTTT
.,TRBJ2-7,.,TRBV7-9,CASSPLAYEQYF,TGTGCCAGCAGCCCACTTGCCTACGAGCAGTACTTC